This T cell receptor (beta chain) was documented in a study of spatial heterogeneity in lung cancer. Study information: Sequence detection consistently recorded a greater number of beta-chain than alpha-chain sequences.

The CDR3 spans 12 residues. Trimming shortened V by 5 bases and J by 3 bases, and 7 bases separated the two germline ends. Unique molecular identifiers, one per molecule, were present on every TCR cDNA molecule. TCRdb re-derived calls from the 5' RACE reads in MiXCR, one entry per CDR3 protein. This table holds more than 45,000 distinct CDR3 sequences, under 6% found once. Noted time point: sample taken at primary tumor resection. Samples were obtained from some 72 donors, all untreated early-stage non-small cell lung cancer patients. No cell sorting; template was whole RNA from tumor, lung tissue or PBMC.

The sequencing used PBMCs, collected at surgery. V gene TRBV12-3 or TRBV12-4 combines with J gene TRBJ1-2; D remains ambiguous. The TCR originated in a male donor with early-stage non-small cell lung cancer. Written as DNA, the CDR3 is TGTGCCAGCAGTCCGAGGGACTATGGCTACACCTTC. It is translated as CASSPRDYGYTF.